The TCR beta chain described here comes from a study of blood T cell repertoires in COVID-19. This table comes from immunoSEQ multiplex PCR, and its TCRdb copy is limited to in-frame clones, with some not included. Counted here are some 460,000 clones, around 87% occurring once; the ten biggest clones make up about 0.75%. From germline, CDR1 is SGDLS and CDR2 YYNGEE. V lost 0 bases and J 9 bases, leaving 15 bases between the germline ends. The CDR3 is made up of 14 amino acids. What was sequenced was PBMCs or T cells enriched from blood (not recorded which). This TCR was recovered from a young woman who had recovered from COVID-19. The chain has TRBV9 and TRBJ1-1; D perhaps matches TRBD1 (6 bases). The CDR3 spells CASSVEGGGDKAFF. CDR3 coding DNA: TGTGCCAGCAGCGTAGAAGGGGGTGGGGATAAAGCTTTCTTT.